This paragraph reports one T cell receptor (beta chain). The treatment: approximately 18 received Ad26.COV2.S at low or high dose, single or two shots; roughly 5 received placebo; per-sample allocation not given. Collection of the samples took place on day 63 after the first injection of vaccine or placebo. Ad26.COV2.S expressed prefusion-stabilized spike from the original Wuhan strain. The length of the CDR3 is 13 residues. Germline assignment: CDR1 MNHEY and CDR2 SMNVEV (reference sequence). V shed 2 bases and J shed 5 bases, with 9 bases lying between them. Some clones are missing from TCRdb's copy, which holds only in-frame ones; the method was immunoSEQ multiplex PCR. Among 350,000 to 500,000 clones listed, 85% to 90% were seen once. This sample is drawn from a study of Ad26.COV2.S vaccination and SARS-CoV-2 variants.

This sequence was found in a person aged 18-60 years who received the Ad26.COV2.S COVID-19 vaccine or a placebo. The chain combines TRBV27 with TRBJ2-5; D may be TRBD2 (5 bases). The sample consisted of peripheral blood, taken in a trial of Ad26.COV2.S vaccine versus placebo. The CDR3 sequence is CASSLAGAETQYF. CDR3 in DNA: TGTGCCAGCAGTTTAGCGGGTGCCGAGACCCAGTACTTC.